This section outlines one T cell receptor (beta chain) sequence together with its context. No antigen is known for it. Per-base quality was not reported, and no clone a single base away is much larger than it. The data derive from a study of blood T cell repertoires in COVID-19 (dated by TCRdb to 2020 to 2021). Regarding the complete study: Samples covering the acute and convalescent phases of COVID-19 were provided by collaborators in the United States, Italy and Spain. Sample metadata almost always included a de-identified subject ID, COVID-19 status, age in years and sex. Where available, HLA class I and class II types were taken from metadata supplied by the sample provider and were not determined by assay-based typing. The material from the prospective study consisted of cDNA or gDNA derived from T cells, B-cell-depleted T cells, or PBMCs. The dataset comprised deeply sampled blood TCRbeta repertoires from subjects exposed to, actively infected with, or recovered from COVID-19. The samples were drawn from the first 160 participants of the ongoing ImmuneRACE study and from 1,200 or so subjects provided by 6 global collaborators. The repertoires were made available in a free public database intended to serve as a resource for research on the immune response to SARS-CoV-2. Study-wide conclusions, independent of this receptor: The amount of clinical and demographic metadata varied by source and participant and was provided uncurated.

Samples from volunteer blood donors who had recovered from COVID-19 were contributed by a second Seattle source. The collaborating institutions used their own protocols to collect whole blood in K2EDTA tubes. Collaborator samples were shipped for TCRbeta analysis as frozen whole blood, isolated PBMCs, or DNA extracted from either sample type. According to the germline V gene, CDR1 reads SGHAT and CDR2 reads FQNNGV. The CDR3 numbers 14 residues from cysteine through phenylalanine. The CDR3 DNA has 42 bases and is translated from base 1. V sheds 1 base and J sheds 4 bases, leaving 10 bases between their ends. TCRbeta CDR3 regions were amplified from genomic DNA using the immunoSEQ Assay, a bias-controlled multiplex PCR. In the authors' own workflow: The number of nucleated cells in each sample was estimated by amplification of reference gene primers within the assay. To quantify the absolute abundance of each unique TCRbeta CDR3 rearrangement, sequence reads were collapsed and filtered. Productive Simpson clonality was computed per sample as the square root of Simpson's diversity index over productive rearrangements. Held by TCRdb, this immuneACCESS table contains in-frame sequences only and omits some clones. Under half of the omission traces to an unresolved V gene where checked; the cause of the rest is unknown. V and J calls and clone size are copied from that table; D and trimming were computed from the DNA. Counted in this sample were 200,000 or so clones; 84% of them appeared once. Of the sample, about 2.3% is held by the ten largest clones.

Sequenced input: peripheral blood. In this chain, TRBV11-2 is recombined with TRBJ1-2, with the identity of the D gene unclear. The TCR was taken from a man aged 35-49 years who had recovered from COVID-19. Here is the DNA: TGTGCCAGCAGCTTAGGTCTGGGCACCTATGGCTACACCTTC. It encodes CASSLGLGTYGYTF.